These T cell receptor beta chains were read from a single sample in a study of T cells in Graves' hyperthyroidism and ophthalmopathy. A single record per CDR3 protein comes from TCRdb applying MiXCR to the multiplex PCR reads. The data show fewer than 750,000 distinct CDR3 sequences, roughly 15% seen once. The specimen sequenced was blood. The receptors originated from a woman aged 50 to 65 with Graves' ophthalmopathy. Each CDR3 is given with its conserved first and last residue. The order of the fields is J gene, V gene, clone size, D gene, CDR3 protein, CDR3 DNA. A D gene is named only where the DNA matches it firmly. The size entry is marked missing in some rows and otherwise reads once, few, many or a size class.

j_call: TRBJ1-5; v_call: TRBV11-2; clone_size: many; d_call: .; cdr3_aa: CASSLFQYQPQHF; cdr3_nt: TGTGCCAGCAGCTTGTTCCAGTATCAGCCCCAGCATTTT
j_call: TRBJ2-1; v_call: TRBV20-1; clone_size: many; d_call: .; cdr3_aa: CSEKGPGRNEQFF; cdr3_nt: TGCAGCGAAAAGGGTCCAGGGAGAAATGAGCAGTTCTTC
j_call: TRBJ1-3; v_call: TRBV4-3; clone_size: .; d_call: TRBD1; cdr3_aa: CASSQGGQGYGNTIYF; cdr3_nt: TGCGCCAGCAGCCAAGGCGGACAGGGGTACGGAAACACCATATATTTT
j_call: TRBJ1-1; v_call: TRBV11-3; clone_size: many; d_call: .; cdr3_aa: CASSLVLAQGLNTEAFF; cdr3_nt: TGTGCCAGCAGCTTAGTTCTGGCCCAGGGGCTAAACACTGAAGCTTTCTTT
j_call: TRBJ1-5; v_call: TRBV18; clone_size: many; d_call: .; cdr3_aa: CASSALHTSSDQPQHF; cdr3_nt: TGTGCCAGCTCAGCTCTACATACATCGTCTGATCAGCCCCAGCATTTT
j_call: TRBJ2-7; v_call: TRBV6-2/TRBV6-3; clone_size: many; d_call: .; cdr3_aa: CASRRLDGPYEQYF; cdr3_nt: TGTGCCAGCAGACGTTTGGACGGACCCTACGAGCAGTACTTC
j_call: TRBJ2-1; v_call: TRBV18; clone_size: many; d_call: TRBD2; cdr3_aa: CASSPPTSRHYNEQFF; cdr3_nt: TGTGCCAGCTCACCACCGACTAGCCGCCACTACAATGAGCAGTTCTTC
j_call: TRBJ2-7; v_call: TRBV7-9; clone_size: .; d_call: .; cdr3_aa: CAAGEVSYEQYF; cdr3_nt: TGTGCCGCCGGAGAGGTCTCCTACGAGCAGTACTTC
j_call: TRBJ1-6; v_call: TRBV20-1; clone_size: few; d_call: TRBD1; cdr3_aa: CSARGLKEGGQGANPSLPLHF; cdr3_nt: TGCAGTGCTAGAGGCCTAAAAGAGGGGGGACAGGGGGCCAACCCGTCCTTGCCCCTCCACTTT
j_call: TRBJ2-7; v_call: TRBV12-3/TRBV12-4; clone_size: many; d_call: .; cdr3_aa: CASSLSRRYEQYF; cdr3_nt: TGTGCCAGCAGTTTATCTCGGAGGTACGAGCAGTACTTC